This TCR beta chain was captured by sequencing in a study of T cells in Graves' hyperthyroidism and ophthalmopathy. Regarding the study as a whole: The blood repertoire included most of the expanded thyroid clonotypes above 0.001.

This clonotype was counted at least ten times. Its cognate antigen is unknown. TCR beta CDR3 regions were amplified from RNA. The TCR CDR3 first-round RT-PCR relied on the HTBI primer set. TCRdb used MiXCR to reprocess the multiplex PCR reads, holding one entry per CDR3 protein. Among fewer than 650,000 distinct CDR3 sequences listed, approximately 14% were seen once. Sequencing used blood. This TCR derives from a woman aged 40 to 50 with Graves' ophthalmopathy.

CDR3: CASSYSWTRGTGELFF. DNA for the CDR3: TGTGCCAGCAGTTACTCCTGGACTAGAGGTACCGGGGAGCTGTTTTTT. The J gene is TRBJ2-2, the V gene TRBV6-2 or TRBV6-3; 7 nucleotides line up with TRBD2. CDR1 is MNHEY, CDR2 SVGEGT, per germline. The CDR3 length is 16 residues. J was trimmed by 5 bases and V by 0 bases; bases with no gene match: 6.